What follows describes a single T cell receptor (beta chain). Its antigen remains undetermined. One base away there is no much larger clone; base qualities are not given. The sample originates from a study of CD8 T cells in Susac syndrome (dated by TCRdb to between 2018 and 2020). Study-wide context: Of the Susac syndrome patients who were sequenced, more than 5 had clinically active disease and roughly 8 were in clinical remission. At the time of blood withdrawal, Susac syndrome patients were either therapy-naive, taking corticosteroids (with some also receiving IVIg), or on IVIg alone. Whether CD8+ T cell activation and differentiation in Susac syndrome was antigen driven was tested using repertoire sequencing. General conclusions and limits of the study: In the CD4+ T cell repertoire of Susac syndrome patients, clonal expansion was not detected. The number of individuals in the TCR sequencing and HLA analysis was acknowledged as relatively small.

Peripheral blood CD8+ and CD4+ T cells from healthy donors, Susac syndrome patients and multiple sclerosis patients were profiled by high-throughput TCR beta sequencing. Recently defined diagnostic criteria for definite or probable disease were met by the Susac syndrome patients. Bulk CD8+ and CD4+ T cells were purified by magnetic negative isolation, whereas CD8+ TEMRA cells were enriched by FACS. Blood was drawn into EDTA tubes, processed within 24 hours, and PBMCs were isolated by density gradient centrifugation. PBMCs destined for TCR sequencing were cryopreserved in liquid nitrogen and later thawed in a 37 °C water bath. A purity of at least 90% was achieved for sorted or isolated CD4+, CD8+ and CD8+ TEMRA cells. The CDR1 and CDR2 encoded by the germline V gene (reference sequence) are MNHEY and SMNVEV. Deletion took 2 bases off V and 0 bases off J, with a span of 13 bases between the germline ends. From cysteine to phenylalanine, the CDR3 is 16 amino acids long. Only the CDR3 portion is preserved as DNA: 48 bases, with reading frame beginning at the first base.

RNA was extracted using the RNeasy kit, and about 0.5 to 1 microgram was reverse transcribed with random hexamers. TCR beta CDR3 regions were amplified with the immunoSEQ multiplex PCR assay covering 54 Vbeta and 13 Jbeta segments. Bias from PCR amplification was corrected by using a synthetic template baseline for primer optimization and for computational correction. The paper's processing steps were these. Reads were annotated to V, D and J genes per IMGT and analyzed with immunoSEQ Analyzer, keeping only productive sequences. Clonality was calculated as one minus the Shannon entropy normalized by log2 of the number of productive unique sequences. For each patient and control, public and private clones were evaluated within the 100 most prevalent clones. Clones were defined as Susac-specific when absent from the healthy and MS cohorts, from fewer than 1,200 published viral clones and from other ImmuneACCESS disease sequences. The public reads were quality trimmed at Q25 with fastp and then assembled into clones with MiXCR by TCRdb, keeping productive beta chains. For every CDR3 protein sequence, its rows merge into one entry that carries the most common genes and DNA. The authors' filters were not applied to this entry. This sample lists 150,000 to 200,000 distinct CDR3 sequences; around 94% were detected once. The ten largest clones capture 0.095% to 0.1% of the sample.

The rearrangement combines TRBV27 with TRBJ1-2, with the D gene call left open. Sequenced input: CD4+ T cells from PBMCs. The origin of this receptor is a human donor with Susac syndrome. The DNA sequence is as follows: TGTGCCAGCAGTTTAGGGCAGCCCTTTACTAACTATGGCTACACCTTC. The encoded protein is CASSLGQPFTNYGYTF.